The 16 T cell receptor beta chains reported below all come from one sample, sequenced in a study of Graves' ophthalmopathy and Graves' hyperthyroidism. For repertoire sequencing, the TCR beta CDR3 regions were amplified from RNA transcripts. HTBI primers served in a first-round RT-PCR, which a second-round multiplex PCR followed. TCRdb independently ran MiXCR on the multiplex PCR reads; one entry per CDR3 protein. The data show 1 million to 1.3 million distinct CDR3 sequences, 35% to 40% seen once. Input material: peripheral blood or thyroid tissue (not recorded which). These receptors came from an adult man with Graves' hyperthyroidism.

This clonotype was seen a handful of times. The J gene is TRBJ1-3, the V gene TRBV5-1; D remains unclear. The CDR3 runs 15 residues. Trimming took off 2 bases at V and 2 bases at J, with 11 bases between the two ends. Germline CDR1 SGHRS, CDR2 YFSETQ. The CDR3 sequence: CASSFRSGTGNTIYF. The CDR3 DNA is TGCGCCAGCAGCTTTCGGTCGGGGACTGGAAACACCATATATTTT.

The chain is built from TRBV19 and TRBJ2-7, with a weak D call TRBD2 (6 bases). Germline V gene data show CDR1 as LNHDA and CDR2 as SQIVND (reference sequence). This CDR3 spans 15 amino acids. V lost 11 bases to trimming and J lost 4 bases, with 24 bases between them. The CDR3 DNA reads TGTGCCTGGAGTGTAGGAGGGGCCGCGGGATACGAGCAGTACTTC. Amino acid sequence: CAWSVGGAAGYEQYF.

The chain joins TRBV25-1 to TRBJ2-7; 11 bases match TRBD1. Germline V CDR1 and CDR2: MGHDK, SYGVNS. The CDR3 is 17 residues long. The J segment lost 4 bases and the V segment lost 5 bases, leaving 13 bases of the junction unmatched. CDR3 loop: CASSSPRGQGARYEQYF. DNA of the CDR3: TGTGCCAGCAGTTCACCCCGAGGACAGGGGGCGCGGTACGAGCAGTACTTC.

This rearrangement joins TRBV6-5 to TRBJ2-5; perhaps TRBD2 as D (5 bases). Germline CDR1 is MNHEY and CDR2 is SVGAGI. The length of the CDR3 is 15 residues. V was shortened by 6 bases and J by 1 base, with 15 bases between the two germline ends. The CDR3 DNA is TGTGCCAGCAGGACGAGGGTCGAGGTCCAAGAGACCCAGTACTTC. This translates into CASRTRVEVQETQYF.

The J gene is TRBJ1-3, the V gene TRBV25-1; D not resolved. This CDR3 comprises 17 residues. V was pared by 5 bases and J by 0 bases, with 17 bases between. CDR1 is MGHDK and CDR2 is SYGVNS in the germline V gene. CDR3 sequence: CASSYSTTALSGNTIYF. CDR3 bases: TGTGCCAGCAGTTACTCGACCACAGCCCTCTCTGGAAACACCATATATTTT.

On this clonotype itself: Lacking the conserved final phenylalanine or tryptophan, this CDR3 likely reflects a read error. The genes are TRBV4-3 and TRBJ2-5; D gene ambiguous. Germline CDR1 LGHNA, CDR2 YSLEER. This CDR3 is 14 amino acids long. The V and J ends lost 1 base and 1 base respectively, with 7 bases between them. CDR3 nucleotide sequence: TGCGCCAGCAGCCAAGTTACCGGCCAAGAGACCCAGTACCTC. Amino acids: CASSQVTGQETQYL.

This clonotype was seen just once. This may come from a read error, since a much larger clone is one base off. This chain connects TRBV19 to TRBJ1-4; D is uncertain. Germline values: CDR1 LNHDA, CDR2 SQIVND (reference sequence). The CDR3 is 15 residues long. CDR3 sequence: CASSAADGVREKLSF. Written as DNA, the CDR3 is TGTGCCAGTAGTGCCGCGGACGGGGTACGTGAAAAACTGTCTTTT.

This clonotype appeared many times. The gene calls are TRBV29-1 and TRBJ2-2, with 13 bases fitting TRBD2. Losses at the gene ends were 6 bases for V and 6 bases for J; bases not matched to a gene: 4. Germline V gene sequence: CDR1 SQVTM, CDR2 ANQGSEA. The CDR3 contains 14 residues. The CDR3 nucleotides are TGCAGCGTCGCCGGGACTAGCGGGGCCGGGGAGCTGTTTTTT. Protein: CSVAGTSGAGELFF.

The chain employs TRBV9 and TRBJ1-2; the D is unclear. Germline CDR1 is SGDLS and CDR2 is YYNGEE. CDR3 length: 12 amino acids. V was trimmed by 4 bases and J by 4 bases, leaving 8 bases between them. CDR3 sequence: CASSPRPYGYTF. The CDR3 nucleotides read TGTGCCAGCAGCCCCAGGCCCTATGGCTACACCTTC. The full variable domain, rest sourced from reference TRBV9 and TRBJ1-2, is DSGVTQTPKHLITATGQRVTLRCSPRSGDLSVYWYQQSLDQGLQFLIQYYNGEERAKGNILERFSAQQFPDLHSELNLSSLELGDSALYFCASSPRPYGYTFGSGTRLTVV.

This clonotype was seen a few times. This chain connects TRBV29-1 to TRBJ2-2; the D gene is possibly TRBD2 (5 bases). Germline V gives CDR1 SQVTM, CDR2 ANQGSEA. V was pared by 0 bases and J by 4 bases, with 15 bases between. This CDR3 is 16 amino acids long. The CDR3 sequence: CSVEDWESRVTGELFF. The CDR3 nucleotides read TGCAGCGTTGAAGATTGGGAGAGCCGTGTCACCGGGGAGCTGTTTTTT.

In its sample, this clonotype was seen many times. V and J are TRBV20-1 and TRBJ2-7, with 10 nucleotides matching TRBD2. The CDR3 spans 14 residues. The germline gives CDR1 DFQATT, CDR2 SNEGSKA (reference sequence). Trimming at V came to 6 bases and at J to 2 bases, leaving 7 bases not matched to a gene. The CDR3 nucleotides read TGCAGTGCGCGACAAGCGGGAGGGCCCTACGAGCAGTACTTC. Amino acids: CSARQAGGPYEQYF.

Note on this clonotype: The junction departs from germline at one end; a sequencing error may be responsible. This chain joins TRBV9 and TRBJ2-7, with 8 bases that match TRBD1. The CDR3 is 18 amino acids. The germline gives CDR1 SGDLS, CDR2 YYNGEE. The chain's CDR3 is CASSVGLSGTGGRYEHYF. The CDR3 region has the DNA TGTGCCAGCAGCGTAGGTTTGAGTGGGACAGGAGGGCGCTACGAGCACTACTTC.

The chain links TRBV11-2 to TRBJ2-5; D is undetermined. The CDR3 is made up of 16 amino acids. The germline V gene has CDR1 SGHAT and CDR2 FQNNGV. Trimming pared 4 bases from V and 2 bases from J, leaving 17 bases between. CDR3 sequence: CASSSLRARLQETQYF. DNA for the CDR3: TGTGCCAGCAGCTCCCTAAGGGCCAGGTTACAAGAGACCCAGTACTTC.

This clonotype was observed at least ten times. This chain uses TRBV5-4 with TRBJ1-2, with a possible D match to TRBD1 (6 bases). V shed 2 bases and J shed 3 bases, with 14 bases lying between them. The CDR3 consists of 15 residues. Germline V gene sequence: CDR1 SGHNT, CDR2 YYREEE (reference sequence). The CDR3 DNA reads TGTGCCAGCAGCTTTTCCCGGACAGCAGACTATGGCTACACCTTC. Translated: CASSFSRTADYGYTF.

A single count supports this clonotype. The rearrangement links TRBV25-1 to TRBJ2-5, with D perhaps TRBD1 (6 bases). Germline CDR1 MGHDK, CDR2 SYGVNS. The CDR3 has 16 residues. Trimming removed 3 bases from V and 1 base from J, with 15 bases in between. CDR3 amino acids: CASSDATRGVQETQYF. CDR3 DNA: TGTGCCAGCAGTGACGCAACCAGGGGAGTCCAAGAGACCCAGTACTTC.

The chain carries TRBV7-9 and TRBJ2-5; maybe TRBD1 (6 bases). The J call is uncertain, as TRBJ2-1 better fits the DNA end. The CDR3 covers 17 residues. Germline loops: CDR1 SEHNR, CDR2 FQNEAQ (reference sequence). The CDR3 sequence is CASSRLYGPGAWETQFF. The CDR3 nucleotides read TGTGCCAGCAGCCGGCTGTACGGCCCAGGGGCTTGGGAGACCCAGTTCTTC.